The present T cell receptor (beta chain) was sequenced within a study of OX40 agonist ivuxolimab in advanced cancers. Study information: Head and neck, renal cell, melanoma or hepatocellular carcinoma were the cancers that dose-escalation patients had. Participants could have had prior anti-PD-1, anti-PD-L1 or anti-CTLA-4 therapy, and around 40% had some.

Study-level points and caveats: The antigens recognized by the expanded peripheral T cells, that is their antigen specificity, were not determined. The CD4+ and CD8+ T cells in the blood had expanded clonally by week 6 at 0.1 to 3.0 mg/kg.

This clone came up once. Its antigen is unidentified. Using immunoSEQ multiplex PCR, the repertoire was profiled, and TCRdb retains in-frame clones only, with some absent. The profile shows 75,000 to 90,000 clones, approximately 90% of them singletons. The starting material was CD4+ or CD8+ T cells sorted from blood, obtained in a trial of the OX40 agonist ivuxolimab. The sequence came from an adult with an advanced solid tumor such as melanoma, head and neck, liver or kidney cancer.

This CDR3 reads CSVEMPSGSPNEQYF. In DNA form, the CDR3 reads TGCAGCGTTGAAATGCCTAGCGGGAGCCCCAACGAGCAGTACTTC. The chain couples TRBV29-1 to TRBJ2-7; TRBD2 agrees at 10 bases. This CDR3 contains 15 residues. Germline V gene data show CDR1 as SQVTM and CDR2 as ANQGSEA. The V gene end was trimmed by 2 bases and the J gene end by 5 bases; junction bases not matched to a gene: 9.